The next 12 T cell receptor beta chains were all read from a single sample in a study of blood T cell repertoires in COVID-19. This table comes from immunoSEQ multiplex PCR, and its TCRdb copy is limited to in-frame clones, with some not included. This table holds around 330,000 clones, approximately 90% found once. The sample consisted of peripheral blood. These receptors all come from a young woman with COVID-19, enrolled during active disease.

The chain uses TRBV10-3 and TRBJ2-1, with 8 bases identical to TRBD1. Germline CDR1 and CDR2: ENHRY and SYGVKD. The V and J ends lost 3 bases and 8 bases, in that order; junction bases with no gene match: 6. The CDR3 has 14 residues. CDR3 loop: CAISESQGEHEQFF. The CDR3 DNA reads TGTGCCATCAGTGAATCACAGGGGGAGCATGAGCAGTTCTTC.

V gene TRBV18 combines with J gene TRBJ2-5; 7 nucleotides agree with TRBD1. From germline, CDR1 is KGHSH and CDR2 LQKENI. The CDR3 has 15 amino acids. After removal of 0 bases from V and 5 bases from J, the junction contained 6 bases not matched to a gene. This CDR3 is CASSPPVNRGETQYF. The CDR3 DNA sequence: TGTGCCAGCTCACCACCGGTGAACAGGGGTGAGACCCAGTACTTC.

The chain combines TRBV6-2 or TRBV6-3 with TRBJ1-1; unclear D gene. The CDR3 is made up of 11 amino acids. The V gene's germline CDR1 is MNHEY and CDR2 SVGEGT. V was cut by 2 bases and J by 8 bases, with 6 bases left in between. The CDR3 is CASSYPSEAFF. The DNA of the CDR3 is TGTGCCAGCAGTTACCCTAGCGAAGCTTTCTTT.

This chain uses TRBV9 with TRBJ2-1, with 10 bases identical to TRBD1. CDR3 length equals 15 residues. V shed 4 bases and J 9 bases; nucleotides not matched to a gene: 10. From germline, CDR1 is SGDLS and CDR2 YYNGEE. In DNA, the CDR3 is TGTGCCAGCAGCATCACGACAGGGGGCGAGTTTGAGCAGTTCTTC. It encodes CASSITTGGEFEQFF.

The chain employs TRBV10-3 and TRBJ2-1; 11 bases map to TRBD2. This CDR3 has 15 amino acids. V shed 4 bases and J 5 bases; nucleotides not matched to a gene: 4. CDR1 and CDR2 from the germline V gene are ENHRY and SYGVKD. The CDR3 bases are TGTGCCATCAGTGCTAGCGGGGGGCGGGACAATGAGCAGTTCTTC. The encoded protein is CAISASGGRDNEQFF.

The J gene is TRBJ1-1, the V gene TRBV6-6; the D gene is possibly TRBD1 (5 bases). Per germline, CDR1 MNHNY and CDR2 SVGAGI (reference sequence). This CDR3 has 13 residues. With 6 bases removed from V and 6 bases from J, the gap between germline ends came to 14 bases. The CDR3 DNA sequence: TGTGCCAGCAGCCAGGACATTGCCCCTGAAGCTTTCTTT. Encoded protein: CASSQDIAPEAFF.

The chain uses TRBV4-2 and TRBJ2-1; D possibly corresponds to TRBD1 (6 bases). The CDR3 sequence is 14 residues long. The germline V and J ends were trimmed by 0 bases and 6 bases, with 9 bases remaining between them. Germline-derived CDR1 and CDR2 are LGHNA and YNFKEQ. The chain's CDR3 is CASSQEGAGNEQFF. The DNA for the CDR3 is TGTGCCAGCAGCCAAGAGGGGGCGGGCAATGAGCAGTTCTTC.

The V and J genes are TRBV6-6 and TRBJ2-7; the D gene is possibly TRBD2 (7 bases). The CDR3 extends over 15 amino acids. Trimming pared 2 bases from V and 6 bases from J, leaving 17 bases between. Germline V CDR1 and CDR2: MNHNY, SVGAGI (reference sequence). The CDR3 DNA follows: TGTGCCAGCAGTTACCAGGGGATGGGAGGGCCCGAGCAGTACTTC. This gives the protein CASSYQGMGGPEQYF.

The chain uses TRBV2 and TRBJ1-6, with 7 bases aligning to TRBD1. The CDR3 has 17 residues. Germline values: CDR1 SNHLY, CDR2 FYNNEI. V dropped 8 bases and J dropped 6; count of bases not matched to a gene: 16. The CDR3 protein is CASRYGTPGTVNSPLHF. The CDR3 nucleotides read TGTGCCAGCCGTTATGGAACCCCCGGGACAGTTAATTCACCCCTCCACTTT.

The CDR3 loop reads CASTLGGYYGYTF. The CDR3 nucleotides read TGTGCCAGCACCCTGGGAGGATACTATGGCTACACCTTC. The gene calls are TRBV5-4 and TRBJ1-2; D remains unclear. There are 13 residues in the CDR3. From germline, CDR1 is SGHNT and CDR2 YYREEE (reference sequence). V was trimmed by 6 bases and J by 3 bases, leaving 12 bases between them.

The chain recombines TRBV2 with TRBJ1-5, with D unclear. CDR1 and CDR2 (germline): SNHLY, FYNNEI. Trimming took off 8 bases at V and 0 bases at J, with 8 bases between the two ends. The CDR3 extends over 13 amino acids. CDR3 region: CASETNSNQPQHF. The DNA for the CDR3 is TGTGCCAGCGAAACAAATAGCAATCAGCCCCAGCATTTT.

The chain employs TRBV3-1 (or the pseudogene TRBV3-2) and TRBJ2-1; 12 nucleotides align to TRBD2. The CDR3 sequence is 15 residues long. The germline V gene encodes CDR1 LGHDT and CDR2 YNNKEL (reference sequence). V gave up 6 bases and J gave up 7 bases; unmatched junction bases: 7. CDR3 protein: CASSPSGGAINEQFF. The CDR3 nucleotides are TGTGCCAGCAGTCCTAGCGGGGGGGCGATAAATGAGCAGTTCTTC.